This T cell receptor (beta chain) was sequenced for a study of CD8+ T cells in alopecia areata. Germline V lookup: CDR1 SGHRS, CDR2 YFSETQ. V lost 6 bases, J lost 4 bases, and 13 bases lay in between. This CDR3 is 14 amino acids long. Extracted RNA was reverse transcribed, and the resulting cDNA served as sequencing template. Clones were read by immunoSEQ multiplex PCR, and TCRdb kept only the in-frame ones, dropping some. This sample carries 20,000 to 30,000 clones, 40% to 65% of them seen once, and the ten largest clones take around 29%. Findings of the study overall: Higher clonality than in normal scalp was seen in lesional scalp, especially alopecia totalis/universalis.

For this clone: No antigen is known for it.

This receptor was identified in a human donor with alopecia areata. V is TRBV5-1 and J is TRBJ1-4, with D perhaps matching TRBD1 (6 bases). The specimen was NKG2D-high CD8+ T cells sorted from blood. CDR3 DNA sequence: TGCGCCAGCACTATGGACAGAAATAATGAAAAACTGTTTTTT. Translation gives CASTMDRNNEKLFF.